Reported below is one TCR beta chain. Its antigen is not identified. The record originates from a study of cytomegalovirus exposure and HLA in healthy donors. Points from the study as a whole: Later analysis identified several of the most significant clusters that appeared linked to common viral pathogens. From TCR beta sequences, most subjects' HLA-A and HLA-B alleles were reportedly predicted accurately. In terms of immune exposure information, only CMV serostatus was available.

PCR primers comprised 60 Vbeta and 13 Jbeta primers. Authors' data handling: Among the unique TCR beta chains that a later analysis counted, about 81 million in all, about 11 million were shared. Profiled with immunoSEQ multiplex PCR; TCRdb holds only in-frame clones, not every one. V and J calls and clone size are copied from that table; D and trimming were computed from the DNA. Of 200,000 to 250,000 clones listed, around 80% were seen once; the top ten hold over 0.5%. The CDR3 consists of 16 residues. CDR1 is SNHLY, CDR2 FYNNEI, per germline. The V and J ends lost 6 bases and 6 bases respectively, with 23 bases between them.

The clonotype was recovered from a woman between 40 and 50 years old in good health and CMV-seronegative. The chain carries TRBV2 and TRBJ1-1; possible D gene TRBD1, 6 bases. The specimen sequenced was PBMCs. In DNA, the CDR3 is TGTGCCAGCAGGTACAGGGTCCCCGGGTTGAGGCCTGAAGCTTTCTTT. Its translation: CASRYRVPGLRPEAFF.